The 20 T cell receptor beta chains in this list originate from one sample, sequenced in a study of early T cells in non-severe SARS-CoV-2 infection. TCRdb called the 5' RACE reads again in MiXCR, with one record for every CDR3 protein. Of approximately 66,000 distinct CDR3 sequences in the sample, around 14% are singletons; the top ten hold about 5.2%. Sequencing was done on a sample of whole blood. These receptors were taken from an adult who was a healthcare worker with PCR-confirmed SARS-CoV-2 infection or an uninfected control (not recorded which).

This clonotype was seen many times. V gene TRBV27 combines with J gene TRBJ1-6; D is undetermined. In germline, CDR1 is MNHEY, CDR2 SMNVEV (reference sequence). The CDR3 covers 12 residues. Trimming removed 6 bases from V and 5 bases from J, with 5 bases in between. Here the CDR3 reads CASSRNNSPLHF. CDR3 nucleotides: TGTGCCAGCAGCCGGAATAATTCACCCCTCCACTTT.

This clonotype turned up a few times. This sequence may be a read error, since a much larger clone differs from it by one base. The CDR3 coding sequence is TGTGCCAGCAGTTTAGTCTCGTCCCATTCAAGCTCCTACGAGCAGTACTTC. Its translation: CASSLVSSHSSSYEQYF. This sequence joins TRBV6-5 and TRBJ2-7, with D unclear. Per germline, CDR1 MNHEY and CDR2 SVGAGI. The length of the CDR3 is 17 residues. Deletions cut 4 bases from V and 0 bases from J, with 19 bases between.

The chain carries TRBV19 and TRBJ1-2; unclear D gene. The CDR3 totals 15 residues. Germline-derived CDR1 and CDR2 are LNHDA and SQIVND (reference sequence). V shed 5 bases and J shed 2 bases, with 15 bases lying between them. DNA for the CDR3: TGTGCCAGTAGTCGCGCCCGAGGCTCCAACTATGGCTACACCTTC. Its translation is CASSRARGSNYGYTF.

In DNA form, the CDR3 reads TGCAGTGCTAGAACGGGGGGGCCGGGAGATACGCAGTATTTT. Amino acids: CSARTGGPGDTQYF. The chain is built from TRBV20-1 and TRBJ2-3; 8 nucleotides align to TRBD2. V was clipped by 2 bases and J by 5 bases; unmatched bases: 6. There are 14 residues in the CDR3. Germline lookup yields CDR1 DFQATT and CDR2 SNEGSKA (reference sequence).

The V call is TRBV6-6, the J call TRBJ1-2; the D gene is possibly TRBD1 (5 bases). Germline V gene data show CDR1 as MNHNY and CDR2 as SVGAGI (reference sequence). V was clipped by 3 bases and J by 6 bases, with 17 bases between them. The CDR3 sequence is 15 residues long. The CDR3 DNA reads TGTGCCAGCAGTTATTCCGGGACCCCGAGAGATGGCTACACCTTC. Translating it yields CASSYSGTPRDGYTF.

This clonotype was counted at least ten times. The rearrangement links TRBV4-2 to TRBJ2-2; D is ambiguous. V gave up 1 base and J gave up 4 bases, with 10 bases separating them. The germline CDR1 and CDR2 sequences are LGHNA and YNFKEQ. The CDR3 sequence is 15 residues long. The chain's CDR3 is CASSQGGYSTGELFF. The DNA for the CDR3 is TGTGCCAGCAGCCAAGGAGGCTATTCCACCGGGGAGCTGTTTTTT.

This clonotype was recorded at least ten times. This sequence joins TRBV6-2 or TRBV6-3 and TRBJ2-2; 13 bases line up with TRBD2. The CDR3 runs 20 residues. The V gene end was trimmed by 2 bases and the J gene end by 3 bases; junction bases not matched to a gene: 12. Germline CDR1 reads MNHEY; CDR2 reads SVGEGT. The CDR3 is CASSYPPGLAGTGDTGELFF. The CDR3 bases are TGTGCCAGCAGTTACCCACCGGGACTAGCGGGAACTGGGGACACCGGGGAGCTGTTTTTT.

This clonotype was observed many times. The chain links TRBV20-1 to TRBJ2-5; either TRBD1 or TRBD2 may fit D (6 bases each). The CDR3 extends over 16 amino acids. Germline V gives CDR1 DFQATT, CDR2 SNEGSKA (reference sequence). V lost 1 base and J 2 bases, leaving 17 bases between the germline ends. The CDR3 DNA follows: TGCAGTGCTAGAGCCCGGAGGGGGGTATGGCAAGAGACCCAGTACTTC. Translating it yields CSARARRGVWQETQYF.

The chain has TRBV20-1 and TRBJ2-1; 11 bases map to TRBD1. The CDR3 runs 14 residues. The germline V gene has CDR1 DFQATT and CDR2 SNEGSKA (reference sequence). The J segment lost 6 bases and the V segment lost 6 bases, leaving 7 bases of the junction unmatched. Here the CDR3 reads CSADGQGAFNEQFF. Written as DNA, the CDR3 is TGCAGTGCGGATGGACAGGGGGCGTTCAATGAGCAGTTCTTC.

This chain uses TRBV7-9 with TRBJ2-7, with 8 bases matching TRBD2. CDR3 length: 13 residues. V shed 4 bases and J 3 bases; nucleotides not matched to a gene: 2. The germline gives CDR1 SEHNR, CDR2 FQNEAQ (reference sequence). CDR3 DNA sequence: TGTGCCAGCAGCTACGGGGGGGACTACGAGCAGTACTTC. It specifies CASSYGGDYEQYF.

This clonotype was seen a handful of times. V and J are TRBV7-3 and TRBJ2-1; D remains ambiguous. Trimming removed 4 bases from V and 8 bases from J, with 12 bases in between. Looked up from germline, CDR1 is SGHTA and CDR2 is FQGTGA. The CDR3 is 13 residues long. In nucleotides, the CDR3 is TGTGCCAGCAGCTCCGGACGGAACTATGAGCAGTTCTTC. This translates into CASSSGRNYEQFF.

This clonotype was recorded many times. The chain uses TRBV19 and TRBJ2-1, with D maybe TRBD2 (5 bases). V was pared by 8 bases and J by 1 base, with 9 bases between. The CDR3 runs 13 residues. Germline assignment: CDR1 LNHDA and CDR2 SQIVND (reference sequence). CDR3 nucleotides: TGTGCCAGTGAGGGCCATTCCTACAATGAGCAGTTCTTC. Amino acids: CASEGHSYNEQFF. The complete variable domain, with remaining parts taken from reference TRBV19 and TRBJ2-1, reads DGGITQSPKYLFRKEGQNVTLSCEQNLNHDAMYWYRQDPGQGLRLIYYSQIVNDFQKGDIAEGYSVSREKKESFPLTVTSAQKNPTAFYLCASEGHSYNEQFFGPGTRLTVL.

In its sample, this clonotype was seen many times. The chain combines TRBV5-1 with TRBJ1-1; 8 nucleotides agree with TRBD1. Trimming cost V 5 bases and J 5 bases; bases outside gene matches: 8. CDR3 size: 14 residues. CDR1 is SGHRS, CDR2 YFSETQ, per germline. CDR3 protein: CASSTRGLRTEAFF. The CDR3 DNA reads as TGCGCCAGCAGTACCAGGGGGCTGAGGACTGAAGCTTTCTTT.

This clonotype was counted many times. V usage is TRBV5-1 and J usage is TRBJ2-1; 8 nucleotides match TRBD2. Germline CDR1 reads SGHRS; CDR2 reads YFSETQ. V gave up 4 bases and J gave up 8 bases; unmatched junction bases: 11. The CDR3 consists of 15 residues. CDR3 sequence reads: CASSGPSRGVDEQFF. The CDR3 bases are TGCGCCAGCAGCGGCCCCTCGCGGGGGGTCGATGAGCAGTTCTTC.

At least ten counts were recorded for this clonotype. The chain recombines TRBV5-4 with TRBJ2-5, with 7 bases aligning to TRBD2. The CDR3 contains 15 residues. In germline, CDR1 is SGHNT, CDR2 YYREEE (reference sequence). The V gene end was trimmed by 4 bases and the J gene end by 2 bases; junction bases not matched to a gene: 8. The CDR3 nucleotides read TGTGCCAGCAGCCAGGGAGGGGACGGACAAGAGACCCAGTACTTC. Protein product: CASSQGGDGQETQYF.

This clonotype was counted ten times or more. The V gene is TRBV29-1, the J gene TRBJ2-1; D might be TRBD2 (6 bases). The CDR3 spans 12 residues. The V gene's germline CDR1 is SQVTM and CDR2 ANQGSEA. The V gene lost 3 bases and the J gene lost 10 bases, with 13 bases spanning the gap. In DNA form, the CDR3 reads TGCAGCGTTGAGGTAGGGAGGTACGAGCAGTTCTTC. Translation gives CSVEVGRYEQFF.

CDR3 in amino acids: CASTTGGSDEKLFF. In DNA, the CDR3 is TGTGCCAGCACCACAGGGGGCTCTGATGAAAAACTGTTTTTT. V gene TRBV28 combines with J gene TRBJ1-4; 9 bases are a match to TRBD1. Germline-derived CDR1 and CDR2 are MDHEN and SYDVKM. The CDR3 sequence is 14 residues long. Losses at the gene ends were 7 bases for V and 6 bases for J; bases not matched to a gene: 6.

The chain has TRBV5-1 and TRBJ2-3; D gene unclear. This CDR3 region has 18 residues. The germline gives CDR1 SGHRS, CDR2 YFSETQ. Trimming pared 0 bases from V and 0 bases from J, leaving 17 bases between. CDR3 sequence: CASSLARQSVRSTDTQYF. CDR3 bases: TGCGCCAGCAGCTTGGCGCGGCAGTCGGTCAGAAGCACAGATACGCAGTATTTT.

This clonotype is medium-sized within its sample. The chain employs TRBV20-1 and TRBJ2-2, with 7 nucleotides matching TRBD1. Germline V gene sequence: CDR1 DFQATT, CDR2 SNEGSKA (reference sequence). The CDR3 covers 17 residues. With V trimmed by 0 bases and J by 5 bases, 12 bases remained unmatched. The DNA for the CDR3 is TGCAGTGCTAGAGATTTAGTGGGTACAGGGGAGACCGGGGAGCTGTTTTTT. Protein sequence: CSARDLVGTGETGELFF.

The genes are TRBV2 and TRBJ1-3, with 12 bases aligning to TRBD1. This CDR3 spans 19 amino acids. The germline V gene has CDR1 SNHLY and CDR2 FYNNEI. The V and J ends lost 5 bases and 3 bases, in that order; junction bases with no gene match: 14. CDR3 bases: TGTGCCAGCAGTCATCCCTCCGGGACAGGGGGCTTAAGTGGAAACACCATATATTTT. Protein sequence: CASSHPSGTGGLSGNTIYF.